Presented here are 31 T cell receptor beta chains from one specimen sequenced in a study of T cell responses to AZD1222 COVID-19 vaccine. Some clones are missing from TCRdb's copy, which holds only in-frame ones; the method was immunoSEQ multiplex PCR. The data hold 95,000 to 150,000 clones, with approximately 89% observed a single time. Sequencing was performed on peripheral blood, taken on day 0 of AZD1222 vaccination. The receptors here all came from an adult in good health.

The chain joins TRBV27 to TRBJ1-2; perhaps TRBD1 as D (6 bases). The CDR3 has 13 amino acids. The germline CDR1 and CDR2 sequences are MNHEY and SMNVEV (reference sequence). The ends were cut back, 7 bases at V and 7 bases at J, with 16 bases in the middle. The CDR3 DNA reads TGTGCCAGCATCGGGGGGGCAGAGGGTGGCTACACCTTC. This codes for CASIGGAEGGYTF.

This chain joins TRBV6-2 or TRBV6-3 and TRBJ2-5, with D perhaps assigned TRBD1 or TRBD2 (5 bases each). The ends were cut back, 4 bases at V and 1 base at J, with 22 bases in the middle. Germline V gene lookup returns CDR1 MNHEY and CDR2 SVGEGT. The CDR3 runs 18 residues. The CDR3 loop is CASSSRQRDVWGQETQYF. The CDR3 nucleotides read TGTGCCAGCAGTTCTCGACAGAGGGATGTTTGGGGCCAAGAGACCCAGTACTTC.

About this clone: This sample also contains other DNA sequences that code for the same CDR3. The genes are TRBV9 and TRBJ2-5, with no clear D. Trimming shortened V by 0 bases and J by 1 base, and 7 bases separated the two germline ends. This CDR3 has 14 amino acids. Germline V lookup: CDR1 SGDLS, CDR2 YYNGEE. CDR3 sequence: CASSVEQSQETQYF. The CDR3 DNA reads as TGTGCCAGCAGCGTAGAGCAGAGCCAAGAGACCCAGTACTTC.

This clone was seen once. The J gene is TRBJ2-5, the V gene TRBV7-9; a weak D match, TRBD1 (7 bases). V lost 0 bases and J 1 base, leaving 15 bases between the germline ends. CDR1 and CDR2 from the germline V gene are SEHNR and FQNEAQ (reference sequence). This CDR3 is 17 amino acids long. The CDR3 here is CASSLALGGTVQETQYF. In nucleotides, the CDR3 is TGTGCCAGCAGCTTAGCGCTCGGAGGGACAGTCCAAGAGACCCAGTACTTC.

The table lists this clone with a few counts. The V call is TRBV4-2, the J call TRBJ2-2; 8 bases align to TRBD1. V was pared by 4 bases and J by 12 bases, with 10 bases of the junction left unmatched. The CDR3 length is 14 residues. Germline assignment: CDR1 LGHNA and CDR2 YNFKEQ. The CDR3 DNA follows: TGTGCCAGCAGCCCAACCTCAGGGGGCATGAAGCTGTTTTTT. This sequence encodes CASSPTSGGMKLFF.

Only one count was recorded for this clone. The chain recombines TRBV7-3 with TRBJ1-5; D is ambiguous. V was cut by 5 bases and J by 0 bases, with 17 bases left in between. This CDR3 is built from 17 residues. Germline loops: CDR1 SGHTA, CDR2 FQGTGA. In DNA, the CDR3 is TGTGCCAGCAGCCCCAGGCCAGGACGGTATAGCAATCAGCCCCAGCATTTT. It codes for CASSPRPGRYSNQPQHF.

The chain links TRBV4-2 to TRBJ2-7; D is undetermined. This CDR3 comprises 14 residues. V lost 0 bases and J 0 bases, leaving 6 bases between the germline ends. Germline-derived CDR1 and CDR2 are LGHNA and YNFKEQ. The DNA of the CDR3 is TGTGCCAGCAGCCAAGACCCGTTCTCCTACGAGCAGTACTTC. Translated: CASSQDPFSYEQYF.

The rearrangement uses TRBV6-2 or TRBV6-3 and TRBJ1-5, with a tentative D call TRBD1 (5 bases). This CDR3 is 18 amino acids long. Trimming cost V 6 bases and J 4 bases, with 25 bases left between them. Germline CDR1 and CDR2: MNHEY and SVGEGT. CDR3 bases: TGTGCCAGCAGCCGACGAGGGGCTACAAGACTCGGAAATCAGCCCCAGCATTTT. Amino acids: CASSRRGATRLGNQPQHF.

The gene calls are TRBV5-4 and TRBJ2-5; D remains ambiguous. Germline lookup yields CDR1 SGHNT and CDR2 YYREEE (reference sequence). Between the trimmed V and J ends, which lost 4 bases and 4 bases, there was a span of 14 bases. This CDR3 spans 14 amino acids. The CDR3 is CASSLSFRGETQYF. The CDR3 region has the DNA TGTGCCAGCAGCCTGTCGTTCAGAGGAGAGACCCAGTACTTC.

This clone is a singleton in its sample. The genes are TRBV6-5 and TRBJ2-3; TRBD2 agrees at 7 bases. J was trimmed by 4 bases and V by 2 bases; bases with no gene match: 6. The CDR3 spans 15 residues. Germline V gives CDR1 MNHEY, CDR2 SVGAGI. The CDR3 nucleotides are TGTGCCAGCAGTTACGGGCTAGCGGCCGCAGATACGCAGTATTTT. Its protein product is CASSYGLAAADTQYF.

The chain links TRBV19 to TRBJ1-5, with D tentatively TRBD1 (5 bases). V was trimmed by 3 bases and J by 0 bases, leaving 18 bases between them. The germline V gene encodes CDR1 LNHDA and CDR2 SQIVND (reference sequence). This CDR3 spans 18 amino acids. The CDR3 DNA is TGTGCCAGTAGTATGGTCCCGGGACGGCGGAATAGCAATCAGCCCCAGCATTTT. Amino acid sequence: CASSMVPGRRNSNQPQHF.

The genes are TRBV28 and TRBJ2-5; D unresolved. The ends were cut back, 6 bases at V and 4 bases at J, with 6 bases in the middle. The CDR3 covers 11 residues. Germline loops: CDR1 MDHEN, CDR2 SYDVKM. This CDR3 reads CASRARETQYF. The CDR3 DNA reads as TGTGCCAGCAGGGCAAGAGAGACCCAGTACTTC.

This rearrangement joins TRBV15 to TRBJ2-1, with D perhaps being TRBD1 or TRBD2 (5 bases each). V lost 0 bases, J lost 8 bases, and 17 bases lay in between. The CDR3 runs to 16 residues. Germline assignment: CDR1 LNHNV and CDR2 YYDKDF (reference sequence). The CDR3 sequence: CATSREAGAIIDEQFF. Written as DNA, the CDR3 is TGTGCCACCAGCAGAGAAGCCGGGGCAATCATTGATGAGCAGTTCTTC.

The V gene is TRBV7-9, the J gene TRBJ1-2; the D is unclear. Trimming stripped 7 bases from V and 4 bases from J, with 22 bases between. CDR3 length equals 16 residues. CDR1 and CDR2 from the germline V gene are SEHNR and FQNEAQ (reference sequence). The DNA of the CDR3 is TGTGCCAGCACCAACCCCGAGCAGGCGCTACCCTATGGCTACACCTTC. This translates into CASTNPEQALPYGYTF.

This clone was detected once. The V gene is TRBV9, the J gene TRBJ1-4, with a weak D call TRBD1 (5 bases). The CDR3 is 15 amino acids. Trimming cost V 4 bases and J 4 bases, with 14 bases left between them. Germline V gene lookup returns CDR1 SGDLS and CDR2 YYNGEE. The CDR3 reads CASSSTGDYNEKLFF. DNA of the CDR3: TGTGCCAGCAGCTCAACGGGGGATTATAATGAAAAACTGTTTTTT.

The gene calls are TRBV19 and TRBJ2-1; perhaps TRBD1 as D (6 bases). V lost 5 bases to trimming and J lost 2 bases, with 13 bases between them. From germline, CDR1 is LNHDA and CDR2 SQIVND (reference sequence). This CDR3 contains 15 residues. CDR3 protein: CASSLLQGTYNEQFF. Written as DNA, the CDR3 is TGTGCCAGTAGTCTCCTACAGGGAACCTACAATGAGCAGTTCTTC.

With respect to this clone: This same CDR3 is encoded by further DNA sequences in the sample. The CDR3 region is CASSLESVSGNTIYF. The CDR3 DNA reads TGTGCCAGCAGCTTAGAGAGCGTCTCTGGAAACACCATATATTTT. The chain joins TRBV7-2 to TRBJ1-3; no firm D call. Per germline, CDR1 SGHTA and CDR2 FQGNSA. The V end lost 1 base, the J end lost 0 bases, and 7 bases lay between the germline ends. The CDR3 is made up of 15 amino acids.

The chain couples TRBV10-3 to TRBJ1-1; no clear D gene. V dropped 10 bases and J dropped 1 base, with 16 bases sitting between them. The CDR3 sequence is 14 residues long. Germline V gene data show CDR1 as ENHRY and CDR2 as SYGVKD. CDR3 sequence (DNA): TGTGCCAGTAGGAAAGACGGCGGGAACACTGAAGCTTTCTTT. Its translation: CASRKDGGNTEAFF.

A few counts support this clone. V is TRBV7-9 and J is TRBJ1-1; a possible D gene is TRBD1 (6 bases). Trimming took 5 bases from V and 5 from J, leaving 15 bases between them. The germline gives CDR1 SEHNR, CDR2 FQNEAQ (reference sequence). The length of the CDR3 is 14 residues. Here the CDR3 reads CASSEGGGGTEAFF. In nucleotides, the CDR3 is TGTGCCAGCAGCGAGGGGGGTGGAGGTACTGAAGCTTTCTTT.

The chain links TRBV18 to TRBJ1-2; D gene unclear. The CDR3 length is 14 residues. The V end was cut by 0 bases, the J end by 5 bases, with 10 bases between. From germline, CDR1 is KGHSH and CDR2 LQKENI. CDR3 sequence (DNA): TGTGCCAGCTCACCACCGGGGAACGAGTATGGCTACACCTTC. Encoded protein: CASSPPGNEYGYTF.

With respect to this clone: Distinct nucleotide sequences in the sample also encode this CDR3. J is TRBJ2-5 and V is TRBV7-2; no clear D gene. There are 13 residues in the CDR3. Germline-derived CDR1 and CDR2 are SGHTA and FQGNSA. V was cut by 1 base and J by 4 bases, with 7 bases left in between. The CDR3, as DNA: TGTGCCAGCAGCTTAGGGGTCGGAGAGACCCAGTACTTC. Its protein product is CASSLGVGETQYF.

The rearrangement uses TRBV11-1 and TRBJ2-7; D gene unclear. The V end was cut by 5 bases, the J end by 6 bases, with 8 bases between. Germline-derived CDR1 and CDR2 are SGHAT and FQDESV (reference sequence). This CDR3 region has 11 residues. This CDR3 is CASSDEGEQYF. The CDR3 nucleotides read TGTGCCAGCAGCGATGAAGGCGAGCAGTACTTC.

The J gene is TRBJ1-2, the V gene TRBV7-9; perhaps TRBD1 as D (5 bases). V was clipped by 5 bases and J by 2 bases, with 9 bases between them. This CDR3 region has 13 residues. Germline V gives CDR1 SEHNR, CDR2 FQNEAQ (reference sequence). Here the CDR3 reads CASSPTANYGYTF. For the CDR3, the DNA is TGTGCCAGCAGCCCGACAGCAAACTATGGCTACACCTTC. Full variable domain (missing parts from reference TRBV7-9 and TRBJ1-2): DTGVSQNPRHKITKRGQNVTFRCDPISEHNRLYWYRQTLGQGPEFLTYFQNEAQLEKSRLLSDRFSAERPKGSFSTLEIQRTEQGDSAMYLCASSPTANYGYTFGSGTRLTVV.

The chain carries TRBV24-1 and TRBJ1-1, with D possibly matching TRBD1 (5 bases). Germline V gives CDR1 KGHDR, CDR2 SFDVKD. The CDR3 has 14 residues. V lost 4 bases and J lost 7, with 15 bases in between. DNA for the CDR3: TGTGCCACCAGTGACCCCTCCCGGGGCCGTGAAGCTTTCTTT. Translation gives CATSDPSRGREAFF.

This chain joins TRBV6-5 and TRBJ2-1; D unresolved. There are 15 residues in the CDR3. V was shortened by 0 bases and J by 6 bases, with 12 bases between the two germline ends. Germline CDR1 is MNHEY and CDR2 is SVGAGI. CDR3 DNA: TGTGCCAGCAGTTACTCACGGGCTTTGGGCAATGAGCAGTTCTTC. Amino acid sequence: CASSYSRALGNEQFF.

The CDR3 sequence: CASREKGGDTQYF. The CDR3 DNA reads TGTGCCAGCAGGGAAAAGGGGGGAGATACGCAGTATTTT. The chain has TRBV5-4 and TRBJ2-3, with D perhaps given as TRBD1 or TRBD2 (6 bases each). Per germline, CDR1 SGHNT and CDR2 YYREEE (reference sequence). The V gene lost 5 bases and the J gene lost 5 bases, with 12 bases spanning the gap. CDR3 length: 13 amino acids. Combining the CDR3 with reference TRBV5-4 and TRBJ2-3 gives the whole variable domain ETGVTQSPTHLIKTRGQQVTLRCSSQSGHNTVSWYQQALGQGPQFIFQYYREEENGRGNFPPRFSGLQFPNYSSELNVNALELDDSALYLCASREKGGDTQYFGPGTRLTVL.

This clone was detected once. The chain uses TRBV11-3 and TRBJ1-3; D is unclear. Germline lookup yields CDR1 SGHNT and CDR2 YENEEA. CDR3 length: 13 amino acids. Trimming took 5 bases from V and 7 from J, leaving 12 bases between them. The CDR3 reads CASSQTEWNTIYF. The CDR3 nucleotides read TGTGCCAGCAGCCAAACGGAGTGGAACACCATATATTTT.

V usage is TRBV9 and J usage is TRBJ2-7; TRBD2 aligns across 9 bases. Losses at the gene ends were 2 bases for V and 5 bases for J; bases not matched to a gene: 8. CDR1 and CDR2 (germline): SGDLS, YYNGEE. The CDR3 consists of 15 residues. The CDR3 is CASSVYSGGLDEQYF. The CDR3 region has the DNA TGTGCCAGCAGCGTCTATAGCGGGGGTTTGGACGAGCAGTACTTC.

V and J are TRBV7-9 and TRBJ1-1; 9 bases fit TRBD1. V was clipped by 0 bases and J by 4 bases; unmatched bases: 12. The CDR3 runs to 18 residues. CDR1 and CDR2 (germline): SEHNR, FQNEAQ (reference sequence). Here the CDR3 DNA reads TGTGCCAGCAGCTTAGCCCATGGGACAGGGCTTGAAGGCACTGAAGCTTTCTTT. This encodes CASSLAHGTGLEGTEAFF.

Worth noting for this clone: This sample includes further DNA sequences coding for the same CDR3. The V call is TRBV19, the J call TRBJ1-2; possibly TRBD1 for D (6 bases). The germline CDR1 and CDR2 sequences are LNHDA and SQIVND (reference sequence). The CDR3 is 14 amino acids. V dropped 1 base and J dropped 0 bases, with 6 bases sitting between them. The CDR3 DNA sequence: TGTGCCAGTAGTATAGGGACAGCTAACTATGGCTACACCTTC. Protein: CASSIGTANYGYTF.

The chain couples TRBV5-6 to TRBJ2-6; D is ambiguous. V dropped 4 bases and J dropped 1 base, with 15 bases sitting between them. The CDR3 runs to 17 residues. The germline V gene encodes CDR1 SGHDT and CDR2 YYEEEE. This CDR3 is CASSPSTWLSGANVLTF. In DNA form, the CDR3 reads TGTGCCAGCAGCCCCTCCACGTGGCTTTCTGGGGCCAACGTCCTGACTTTC.